Listed below are T cell receptor beta chains from one sample, sequenced in a study of T-cell reconstitution after alpha-beta-depleted transplantation in children. TCRdb re-called the PCR reads through MiXCR, storing one row per CDR3 protein. This table holds some 290,000 distinct CDR3 sequences, over 20% found once. Specimen: PBMCs, mostly from graft donor cells, collected 180 days after TCRalphabeta/CD19-depleted stem cell transplant. The receptors stem from a male patient between 5 and 17 years old who had a stem cell transplant for acute lymphoblastic leukemia, so the T cells may come from the graft donor. Each CDR3 is given with its conserved first and last residue. D genes are given only for firm matches. Expanded clones are given a class, and other clones once, few, many or no size at all.

TRBJ2-1 | . | TRBD2 | TRBV7-2 | TGTGCCAGCAGCTTAAGACTAGCGGGAAATGAAGGGCAGTTCTTC | CASSLRLAGNEGQFF
TRBJ2-7 | . | TRBD2 | TRBV20-1 | TGCAGTGCTAGGGGGAGCGGGAGCCCCTACGAGCAGTACTTC | CSARGSGSPYEQYF
TRBJ2-1 | few | . | TRBV7-6 | TGTGCCAGCAGCTCGAGGACAGGACTAAGCAATGAGCAGTTCTTC | CASSSRTGLSNEQFF
TRBJ1-1 | few | . | TRBV7-9 | TGTGCCAGCAGCCCCCGGGGTGGGTACGGTAACACTGAAGCTTTCTTT | CASSPRGGYGNTEAFF
TRBJ2-7 | few | TRBD2 | TRBV10-3 | TGTGCCATCAGTATAGCGGGAGGGCCTTCCGAGCAGTACTTC | CAISIAGGPSEQYF
TRBJ1-1 | . | TRBD1 | TRBV6-1 | TGTGCCAGCAGGCCCATCGGGACAGGGAAGACTGAAGCTTTCTTT | CASRPIGTGKTEAFF
TRBJ2-7 | . | . | TRBV7-9 | TGTGCCAGCAGCTTAGTGAGGGGATACTCCTACGAGCAGTACTTC | CASSLVRGYSYEQYF
TRBJ2-7 | . | TRBD2 | TRBV4-2 | TGTGCCAGCAGCCAGTGGACTAGCGGGAGGTACTCCTACGAGCAGTACTTC | CASSQWTSGRYSYEQYF
TRBJ2-2 | once | TRBD2 | TRBV10-1 | TGCGCCAGCAGTTCAACCCGGGACTACCCCGGGGAGCTGTTTTTT | CASSSTRDYPGELFF
TRBJ2-5 | . | . | TRBV21-1 | TGTGCCAGCAGCAAAGGGCAGACAGGGGTTTTTGGAGAGACCCAGTACTTC | CASSKGQTGVFGETQYF
TRBJ1-1 | few | TRBD1 | TRBV4-2 | TGTGCCATGGGCCCCGGGTGGGCGACAGGGGGCACTGAAGCTTTCTTT | CAMGPGWATGGTEAFF
TRBJ2-1 | . | . | TRBV12-3/TRBV12-4 | TGTGCCAGCAGTCCACAGGGGCCATGGGCGGGAGACCAGTTCTTC | CASSPQGPWAGDQFF
TRBJ2-5 | few | TRBD2 | TRBV20-1 | TGCAGTGCTAGAGAGAGAGGACTAGCGGGCTTCCGGGAGACCCAGTACTTC | CSARERGLAGFRETQYF
TRBJ2-7 | . | . | TRBV5-1 | TGCGCCAGCAGCACGGTCGGGACCTACGAGCAGTACTTC | CASSTVGTYEQYF
TRBJ1-2 | once | . | TRBV6-5 | TGTGCCAGCAGTTACTCGAGGGGTGCCTATGGCTACACCTTC | CASSYSRGAYGYTF